The sample holds a few counts of the clone carrying this T cell receptor (beta chain). The antigen remains unidentified. Processed graft tissue released its intraepithelial and lamina propria lymphocytes. This sample is drawn from a study of graft-versus-host responses after intestinal transplantation. Overall study results and limits: Researchers found GvH clones in recipient marrow, and some showed up first in ileum or blood. Allograft clonal ratios (graft-versus-host to host-versus-graft) were high in patients who had graft-donor T cell macrochimerism.

CDR3 length: 17 amino acids. Germline V gene lookup returns CDR1 LNHDA and CDR2 SQIVND (reference sequence). The ends were cut back, 5 bases at V and 7 bases at J, with 24 bases in the middle. TCRdb's copy holds only in-frame clones and misses some; the assay was immunoSEQ multiplex PCR. The sample holds roughly 7,400 clones, over 55% seen once. The sequencing used ileum tissue, collected approximately 8 months after intestinal transplantation. The J gene is TRBJ2-1, the V gene TRBV19, with D possibly matching TRBD2 (5 bases). The receptor was isolated from a human patient who received an intestinal transplant, so some T cells may come from the graft donor. As DNA, the CDR3 is TGTGCCAGTAGTTCCGCCTCACTGGCGGGCCGAGGGAATGAGCAGTTCTTC. This sequence encodes CASSSASLAGRGNEQFF.